These 12 T cell receptor beta chains share one sample of origin, sequenced in a study of cytomegalovirus exposure and HLA in healthy donors. PCR employed 60 Vbeta and 13 Jbeta primers. Sequencing was performed with immunoSEQ multiplex PCR; in TCRdb, only in-frame clones are kept and a portion is missing. The table records approximately 160,000 clones, more than 60% of them present only once. Sequencing was performed on PBMCs. The receptors come from a male donor in good health and CMV-seronegative.

This clone turned up a few times. This chain connects TRBV6-5 to TRBJ2-7; 13 bases are a match to TRBD2. CDR1 MNHEY and CDR2 SVGAGI come from the germline V gene. Trimming took 4 bases from V and 6 from J; bases not matched to a gene: 6. The CDR3 consists of 15 residues. For the CDR3, the DNA is TGTGCCAGCAGTTTCCGGACTAGCGGGAGAATCGAGCAGTACTTC. It codes for CASSFRTSGRIEQYF.

The V call is TRBV7-2, the J call TRBJ2-5; D uncertain. The J call is in doubt because the DNA end fits TRBJ2-7 better. Germline CDR1 reads SGHTA; CDR2 reads FQGNSA. The CDR3 covers 12 residues. The CDR3 DNA reads TGTGCCAGCAGCTCCCCGTCGTCCGAGCAGTACTTC. Translation gives CASSSPSSEQYF.

The chain links TRBV18 to TRBJ2-7; TRBD2 aligns across 8 bases. The V and J ends lost 6 bases and 1 base, in that order; junction bases with no gene match: 11. CDR1 and CDR2 from the germline V gene are KGHSH and LQKENI. CDR3 length: 16 residues. The CDR3, as DNA: TGTGCCAGCTCGCCATCTTTGAGCGGGGGTTCCTACGAGCAGTACTTC. Its translation: CASSPSLSGGSYEQYF.

The chain uses TRBV19 and TRBJ1-1; maybe TRBD1 (6 bases). Per germline, CDR1 LNHDA and CDR2 SQIVND (reference sequence). The length of the CDR3 is 14 residues. V lost 5 bases, J lost 0 bases, and 10 bases lay in between. The CDR3, as DNA: TGTGCCAGTAGTCTGGGACATATGAACACTGAAGCTTTCTTT. Translated: CASSLGHMNTEAFF.

The V call is TRBV9, the J call TRBJ2-2, with 7 bases fitting TRBD2. CDR1 and CDR2 from the germline V gene are SGDLS and YYNGEE. J gave up 6 bases and V 4 bases, and 9 bases lay outside the gene matches. The CDR3 spans 15 residues. The CDR3 is CASSLGTTWAGELFF. The CDR3 bases are TGTGCCAGCAGCCTGGGGACTACTTGGGCCGGGGAGCTGTTTTTT.

The V gene is TRBV28, the J gene TRBJ1-2; a possible D gene is TRBD1 (5 bases). CDR3 length equals 13 residues. Trimming took 7 bases from V and 0 from J, leaving 9 bases between them. Per germline, CDR1 MDHEN and CDR2 SYDVKM. In DNA, the CDR3 is TGTGCCAGCACAATAGGGGCTAACTATGGCTACACCTTC. Translating gives CASTIGANYGYTF.

The chain is built from TRBV7-8 and TRBJ1-1; possible D gene TRBD1, 5 bases. CDR1 is SGHVS, CDR2 FQNEAQ, per germline. There are 13 residues in the CDR3. V gave up 4 bases and J gave up 3 bases, with 9 bases separating them. In DNA, the CDR3 is TGTGCCAGCAGCTCTGACAGATACACTGAAGCTTTCTTT. It is translated as CASSSDRYTEAFF.

The V call is TRBV7-7, the J call TRBJ2-5; the D is unclear. The CDR3 is made up of 12 amino acids. Germline V gene lookup returns CDR1 SSHAT and CDR2 FNYEAQ (reference sequence). Trimming stripped 5 bases from V and 0 bases from J, with 4 bases between. The CDR3 loop is CASSPDQETQYF. The CDR3 DNA follows: TGTGCCAGCAGCCCGGACCAAGAGACCCAGTACTTC.

This sequence joins TRBV27 and TRBJ2-7, with 10 bases aligning to TRBD2. Germline V lookup: CDR1 MNHEY, CDR2 SMNVEV (reference sequence). V lost 3 bases to trimming and J lost 6 bases; unmatched junction nucleotides: 11. The length of the CDR3 is 16 residues. The CDR3 loop reads CASSLFGLAGGLEQYF. The CDR3 nucleotides are TGTGCCAGCAGTTTGTTCGGGTTAGCGGGAGGCCTCGAGCAGTACTTC.

V is TRBV7-9 and J is TRBJ1-5; a weak D match, TRBD1 (6 bases). V lost 5 bases, J lost 7 bases, and 15 bases lay in between. Germline CDR1 reads SEHNR; CDR2 reads FQNEAQ (reference sequence). The CDR3 totals 14 residues. The CDR3 region has the DNA TGTGCCAGCAGCCGGTGGGGGGGCTCCCAGCCCCAGCATTTT. This codes for CASSRWGGSQPQHF.

This chain links TRBV6-1 with TRBJ1-1, with 8 nucleotides matching TRBD1. V lost 7 bases, J lost 9 bases, and 10 bases stayed unmatched. Germline V gene lookup returns CDR1 MNHNS and CDR2 SASEGT. The CDR3 sequence is 13 residues long. The CDR3: CASNNGQGLQAFF. For the CDR3, the DNA is TGTGCCAGCAATAATGGACAGGGATTACAAGCTTTCTTT.

This chain uses TRBV25-1 with TRBJ2-5, with a possible D match to TRBD1 (7 bases). The V and J ends lost 8 bases and 11 bases respectively, with 21 bases between them. The CDR3 is made up of 13 amino acids. CDR1 MGHDK and CDR2 SYGVNS come from the germline V gene. The DNA of the CDR3 is TGTGCCAGCCGAGGACAGGCCACGGGGGAGCAGTACTTC. The encoded protein is CASRGQATGEQYF.